This T cell receptor (beta chain) was sequenced for a study of blood T cell repertoires in COVID-19. Source study methods: Counts of nucleated cells, estimated from reference gene primer amplification, were obtained. Generated by immunoSEQ multiplex PCR, the TCRdb table keeps only in-frame clones and is missing some. V and J calls and clone size come straight from that table; D and trimming were deduced from the DNA. The table includes tens of thousands of clones, over 75% detected once. In germline, CDR1 is LGHNA, CDR2 YNFKEQ. The CDR3 has 16 amino acids. V was pared by 0 bases and J by 12 bases, with 20 bases between.

J is TRBJ1-4 and V is TRBV4-2, with D perhaps TRBD1 (6 bases). The receptor comes from a human donor in a cohort sampled during active COVID-19. The sample taken for sequencing was peripheral blood. The CDR3 sequence: CASSQEASTGTRELFF. The CDR3, as DNA: TGTGCCAGCAGCCAAGAAGCTTCTACAGGGACACGCGAACTGTTTTTT.